The sequence of this T cell receptor (beta chain) was determined in a study of shared clonotypes between healthy human individuals. On the study more broadly: Donors consisted of a couple of women and a few men between 18 and 49.

Findings and caveats of the study: Several donors showed sharing of about 4.8% of naive CD4 clonotypes.

Details on this clone: Its antigen remains unknown.

Naive CD4+ cells were CD45RA-selected; the remaining cells were memory. Germline CDR1 and CDR2: SEHNR and FQNEAQ (reference sequence). V shed 5 bases and J 1 base; nucleotides not matched to a gene: 7. CDR3 size: 16 residues. The repertoire was sequenced with immunoSEQ multiplex PCR; TCRdb's copy has only in-frame clones and lacks some. Of about 1.4 million clones in the sample, roughly 96% were seen once. The TCR comes from a man aged 25 to 40 in good health. What was sequenced was naive CD4+ T cells sorted from blood. Subset indicated: CD45RA+ positively selected. The rearrangement links TRBV7-9 to TRBJ1-1; the match to TRBD1 covers 10 bases. The DNA for the CDR3 is TGTGCCAGCAGCAGATCCGGGACAGGGGCGAACACTGAAGCTTTCTTT. Amino acids: CASSRSGTGANTEAFF.